This T cell receptor beta chain was profiled in a study of control samples from healthy donors and cancer patients. This clone was observed once. Sequencing used immunoSEQ multiplex PCR; TCRdb keeps in-frame clones, though not all of them. The sample includes around 48,000 clones, about 94% seen only once; the top ten take roughly a quarter. V dropped 1 base and J dropped 8 bases, with 8 bases sitting between them. The CDR3 has 12 residues. The germline V gene encodes CDR1 SEHNR and CDR2 FQNEAQ (reference sequence). Source material: PBMCs. This rearrangement joins TRBV7-9 to TRBJ1-2, with D unresolved. The sequence derives from a woman between 50 and 59 years old with head and neck cancer. This chain's CDR3 is CASSLESPGYTF. The CDR3 DNA reads TGTGCCAGCAGCTTAGAATCGCCCGGCTACACCTTC.